The T cell receptor (beta chain) under discussion was sequenced for a study of post-analysis software for immune sequencing data. Overall study findings and caveats: The normalized Chao1 diversity of multiple sclerosis patients was significantly lower than that of controls. Patients used about 5 TRBV segments, including TRBV5-6, TRBV5-1 and TRBV20-1, more often than controls.

The CDR3 sequence is 15 residues long. Germline V gives CDR1 MNHNS, CDR2 SASEGT. J gave up 2 bases and V 6 bases, and 5 bases lay outside the gene matches. This clonotype was found a few times. Its antigen is currently unknown. Included in the TCR beta cDNA libraries were unique molecular identifiers. Using its own MiXCR run on the PCR reads, TCRdb lists one record per CDR3 protein. The sample lists roughly 540,000 distinct CDR3 sequences, under 40% occurring once. This sequence joins TRBV6-1 and TRBJ1-5, with 9 bases fitting TRBD1. Sequenced material: blood. This TCR was recovered from a girl under 18 with multiple sclerosis. CDR3 protein: CASRVDRGGNQPQHF. CDR3 nucleotides: TGTGCCAGCAGAGTCGACAGGGGGGGCAATCAGCCCCAGCATTTT.